The 7 T cell receptor beta chains in this list originate from one sample, sequenced in a study of blood T cell repertoires in COVID-19. Method: immunoSEQ multiplex PCR; TCRdb's copy keeps in-frame clones and lacks some. The repertoire holds some 200,000 clones, with 65% to 90% as singletons. The sequencing sample was made of PBMCs or T cells enriched from blood (not recorded which). These receptors originate from a middle-aged man who had recovered from COVID-19.

The V gene is TRBV7-9, the J gene TRBJ2-3, with TRBD2 matching over 8 bases. The CDR3 spans 15 residues. Trimming cost V 1 base and J 2 bases; bases outside gene matches: 2. From germline, CDR1 is SEHNR and CDR2 FQNEAQ (reference sequence). The CDR3 region is CASSLGLALTDTQYF. DNA for the CDR3: TGTGCCAGCAGCTTAGGACTAGCGCTCACAGATACGCAGTATTTT. Filled out from reference TRBV7-9 and TRBJ2-3, the complete variable domain reads DTGVSQNPRHKITKRGQNVTFRCDPISEHNRLYWYRQTLGQGPEFLTYFQNEAQLEKSRLLSDRFSAERPKGSFSTLEIQRTEQGDSAMYLCASSLGLALTDTQYFGPGTRLTVL.

The chain carries TRBV7-9 and TRBJ1-2; unclear D gene. The CDR3 spans 12 residues. V lost 2 bases and J lost 6, with 7 bases in between. Germline CDR1 SEHNR, CDR2 FQNEAQ (reference sequence). CDR3 nucleotide sequence: TGTGCCAGCAGCTTATTTGCAGATGGCTACACCTTC. Translating gives CASSLFADGYTF.

J is TRBJ1-1 and V is TRBV6-5; the D is unclear. The CDR3 has 13 amino acids. Trimming shortened V by 3 bases and J by 7 bases, and 12 bases separated the two germline ends. CDR1 is MNHEY and CDR2 is SVGAGI in the germline V gene. DNA of the CDR3: TGTGCCAGCAGTTATGCTTACGGGTTTGAAGCTTTCTTT. Its protein product is CASSYAYGFEAFF.

The chain joins TRBV15 to TRBJ2-7; 7 nucleotides match TRBD1. The germline gives CDR1 LNHNV, CDR2 YYDKDF (reference sequence). The CDR3 length is 13 residues. J was trimmed by 4 bases and V by 5 bases; bases with no gene match: 5. DNA of the CDR3: TGTGCCACCAGCTCCAACAGGGGATACGAGCAGTACTTC. Its translation: CATSSNRGYEQYF.

This clone has a single count. The V and J genes are TRBV6-2 or TRBV6-3 and TRBJ1-2; 9 bases are shared with TRBD1. The trim removed 4 bases at V and 12 bases at J, leaving 9 bases unmatched. In germline, CDR1 is MNHEY, CDR2 SVGEGT. The CDR3 runs 13 residues. CDR3 bases: TGTGCCAGCAGTTTCCGGGACAGGGAGTGGAACACCTTC. This encodes CASSFRDREWNTF.

This clone appeared a single time. The V and J genes are TRBV6-2 or TRBV6-3 and TRBJ1-1; D is ambiguous. Germline V gene data show CDR1 as MNHEY and CDR2 as SVGEGT. This CDR3 is built from 13 residues. V was clipped by 2 bases and J by 0 bases, with 4 bases between them. The CDR3 DNA is TGTGCCAGCAGTTACCGTATGAACACTGAAGCTTTCTTT. Translated, it gives CASSYRMNTEAFF.

The chain is built from TRBV18 and TRBJ2-7, with a weak D call TRBD1 (6 bases). Germline CDR1 KGHSH, CDR2 LQKENI. The V and J ends lost 1 base and 5 bases respectively, with 12 bases between them. CDR3 length equals 14 residues. The CDR3 loop is CASSPLDSPHEQYF. Here the CDR3 DNA reads TGTGCCAGCTCACCACTGGACAGTCCCCACGAGCAGTACTTC.